The 27 T cell receptor beta chains listed next were all sequenced from one sample in a study of blood T cell repertoires in COVID-19. Here immunoSEQ multiplex PCR was the method, and the copy in TCRdb shows in-frame clones only, minus some. Among 200,000 or so clones listed, 79% were seen once. Sequenced input: peripheral blood. These receptors originate from a man between 60 and 75 years old with active or convalescent COVID-19.

The V and J genes are TRBV7-2 and TRBJ1-5; 10 bases are a match to TRBD1. V was pared by 1 base and J by 3 bases, with 0 bases of the junction left unmatched. This CDR3 spans 15 amino acids. CDR1 SGHTA and CDR2 FQGNSA come from the germline V gene. In nucleotides, the CDR3 is TGTGCCAGCAGCTTAGGACAGGGGGCCAATCAGCCCCAGCATTTT. This encodes CASSLGQGANQPQHF.

Here the CDR3 DNA reads TGTGCCAGTAGTATATCCGGGGGGCTGGGGACCGGGGAGCTGTTTTTT. This encodes CASSISGGLGTGELFF. V usage is TRBV19 and J usage is TRBJ2-2, with D perhaps matching TRBD2 (7 bases). The germline V gene has CDR1 LNHDA and CDR2 SQIVND (reference sequence). V gave up 2 bases and J gave up 5 bases, with 15 bases separating them. This CDR3 comprises 16 residues.

V usage is TRBV15 and J usage is TRBJ2-3, with TRBD1 identical over 10 bases. Trimming took 0 bases from V and 5 from J; bases not matched to a gene: 5. The CDR3 length is 16 residues. In germline, CDR1 is LNHNV, CDR2 YYDKDF (reference sequence). In DNA form, the CDR3 reads TGTGCCACCAGCAGAGAGCGACAGGGGGCAAGAGATACGCAGTATTTT. Translation: CATSRERQGARDTQYF.

CDR3 in amino acids: CASSVDVYSGNTIYF. Here the CDR3 DNA reads TGTGCCAGCAGCGTAGATGTATACTCTGGAAACACCATATATTTT. V usage is TRBV9 and J usage is TRBJ1-3, with unresolved D. In germline, CDR1 is SGDLS, CDR2 YYNGEE. This CDR3 comprises 15 residues. Trimming shortened V by 0 bases and J by 0 bases, and 7 bases separated the two germline ends.

The sample holds many counts of this clone. V gene TRBV5-4 combines with J gene TRBJ2-2; TRBD2 agrees at 8 bases. From germline, CDR1 is SGHNT and CDR2 YYREEE (reference sequence). V shed 6 bases, J shed 4 bases, and the junction held 5 bases outside the gene matches. This CDR3 spans 14 amino acids. The CDR3: CASTSGGGTGELFF. CDR3 sequence (DNA): TGTGCCAGCACCTCGGGAGGGGGCACCGGGGAGCTGTTTTTT.

Only one count was recorded for this clone. The chain links TRBV19 to TRBJ2-2; 7 bases match TRBD1. Germline-derived CDR1 and CDR2 are LNHDA and SQIVND (reference sequence). Trimming at V came to 10 bases and at J to 4 bases, leaving 9 bases not matched to a gene. The CDR3 has 14 amino acids. The CDR3 region has the DNA TGTGCCATTCGAACCCCAGGGGGCACCGGGGAGCTGTTTTTT. Amino acid sequence: CAIRTPGGTGELFF.

The chain uses TRBV5-4 and TRBJ2-5; TRBD1 matches at 9 bases. Germline loops: CDR1 SGHNT, CDR2 YYREEE (reference sequence). The CDR3 covers 14 residues. The ends lost 4 bases at V and 5 bases at J; junction bases unmatched: 6. The CDR3 reads CASSPGQGRETQYF. CDR3 coding DNA: TGTGCCAGCAGCCCTGGACAGGGGCGGGAGACCCAGTACTTC.

The chain couples TRBV28 to TRBJ1-2, with 9 bases identical to TRBD1. V lost 5 bases to trimming and J lost 6 bases; unmatched junction nucleotides: 4. The CDR3 loop spans 13 amino acids. Germline CDR1 is MDHEN and CDR2 is SYDVKM. This CDR3 reads CASSTGGADGYTF. The CDR3 nucleotides are TGTGCCAGCAGTACAGGGGGCGCCGATGGCTACACCTTC.

The chain carries TRBV6-4 and TRBJ1-1; D possibly corresponds to TRBD1 (5 bases). The CDR3 spans 14 residues. Germline V lookup: CDR1 MRHNA, CDR2 SNTAGT. The V end was cut by 8 bases, the J end by 1 base, with 14 bases between. The DNA for the CDR3 is TGTGCCAGCCATTCCAGACAGACGAACACTGAAGCTTTCTTT. Protein: CASHSRQTNTEAFF.

V usage is TRBV27 and J usage is TRBJ1-6; no reliable D call. The V and J ends lost 2 bases and 10 bases respectively, with 15 bases between them. The CDR3 extends over 15 amino acids. Per the germline V gene, CDR1 is MNHEY and CDR2 is SMNVEV (reference sequence). The CDR3 region is CASSLKRGSYSPLHF. DNA of the CDR3: TGTGCCAGCAGTTTAAAGCGGGGAAGCTACTCACCCCTCCACTTT.

The CDR3 DNA is TGCGCCAGCAGCTTGAAACTAGCAGAAACAGATACGCAGTATTTT. It specifies CASSLKLAETDTQYF. V and J are TRBV5-1 and TRBJ2-3, with a weak D call TRBD2 (6 bases). Looked up from germline, CDR1 is SGHRS and CDR2 is YFSETQ. The ends were cut back, 1 base at V and 3 bases at J, with 12 bases in the middle. The CDR3 runs 15 residues. Filled out from reference TRBV5-1 and TRBJ2-3, the complete variable domain reads KAGVTQTPRYLIKTRGQQVTLSCSPISGHRSVSWYQQTPGQGLQFLFEYFSETQRNKGNFPGRFSGRQFSNSRSEMNVSTLELGDSALYLCASSLKLAETDTQYFGPGTRLTVL.

V gene TRBV18 combines with J gene TRBJ2-1; the match to TRBD2 covers 14 bases. Germline lookup yields CDR1 KGHSH and CDR2 LQKENI. This CDR3 is built from 18 residues. V lost 3 bases and J lost 10; bases outside the gene matches: 14. The CDR3 region has the DNA TGTGCCAGCTCACCTATGACTAGCGGGAGGGCCGGGGTTCGGGAGCAGTTCTTC. Residues: CASSPMTSGRAGVREQFF.

J is TRBJ2-3 and V is TRBV12-3 or TRBV12-4; D not certain. This CDR3 comprises 11 residues. V lost 6 bases to trimming and J lost 2 bases, with 3 bases between them. The CDR3 reads CASSNTDTQYF. Here the CDR3 DNA reads TGTGCCAGCAGCAACACAGATACGCAGTATTTT.

For the CDR3, the DNA is TGCGCCAGCAGCCAAGGACAGGGTAGCACAGATACGCAGTATTTT. This encodes CASSQGQGSTDTQYF. The V call is TRBV4-3, the J call TRBJ2-3, with 7 bases fitting TRBD1. J lost 0 bases, V lost 1 base, and 1 base had no gene match. The CDR3 covers 15 residues. Germline V CDR1 and CDR2: LGHNA, YSLEER.

V is TRBV6-5 and J is TRBJ2-5, with TRBD2 matching 8 bases. V lost 6 bases and J lost 3; bases outside the gene matches: 9. The CDR3 totals 15 residues. Per the germline V gene, CDR1 is MNHEY and CDR2 is SVGAGI. Written as DNA, the CDR3 is TGTGCCAGCAGCGATAGCGGGAACGCGGAAGAGACCCAGTACTTC. Translated: CASSDSGNAEETQYF.

The chain links TRBV9 to TRBJ2-3, with 12 bases fitting TRBD2. Germline CDR1 SGDLS, CDR2 YYNGEE. The CDR3 has 16 residues. Losses at the gene ends were 4 bases for V and 3 bases for J; bases not matched to a gene: 6. CDR3 coding DNA: TGTGCCAGCAGCCCCCGGACTAGCGGGATAACAGATACGCAGTATTTT. Translated: CASSPRTSGITDTQYF.

CDR3 loop: CASSPRLGRGRPGELFF. The CDR3 DNA follows: TGCGCCAGCAGCCCCCGCCTAGGCAGGGGCCGACCCGGGGAGCTGTTTTTT. The chain employs TRBV5-1 and TRBJ2-2, with D perhaps matching TRBD1 (6 bases). The germline V and J ends were trimmed by 4 bases and 6 bases, with 22 bases remaining between them. Germline V CDR1 and CDR2: SGHRS, YFSETQ. This CDR3 is 17 amino acids long.

The chain is built from TRBV15 and TRBJ2-7; TRBD2 might be the D (5 bases). Trimming cost V 0 bases and J 3 bases, with 6 bases left between them. There are 13 residues in the CDR3. Germline CDR1 is LNHNV and CDR2 is YYDKDF (reference sequence). DNA of the CDR3: TGTGCCACCAGCAGAGATCGGGACTACGAGCAGTACTTC. Encoded protein: CATSRDRDYEQYF.

This chain uses TRBV4-1 with TRBJ2-7; weak D call: TRBD1 (6 bases). Per germline, CDR1 MGHRA and CDR2 YSYEKL. CDR3 length equals 16 residues. Trimming took 0 bases from V and 4 from J, leaving 16 bases between them. The CDR3: CASSQEPQGAGYEQYF. CDR3 coding DNA: TGCGCCAGCAGCCAAGAACCACAGGGCGCAGGGTACGAGCAGTACTTC.

The chain carries TRBV28 and TRBJ2-7, with D perhaps matching TRBD1 (6 bases). Germline CDR1 MDHEN, CDR2 SYDVKM. The V end was cut by 3 bases, the J end by 2 bases, with 20 bases between. This CDR3 spans 17 amino acids. The CDR3 here is CASSFPRQAGTPYEQYF. The DNA of the CDR3 is TGTGCCAGCAGTTTCCCTCGACAGGCGGGCACCCCCTACGAGCAGTACTTC.

The V and J genes are TRBV5-1 and TRBJ2-1; 13 bases are shared with TRBD2. This CDR3 has 19 residues. In germline, CDR1 is SGHRS, CDR2 YFSETQ. Unmatched junction bases numbered 10, after V lost 4 bases and J lost 0 bases. This chain's CDR3 is CASSQGTSGTWSSYNEQFF. In DNA, the CDR3 is TGCGCCAGCAGCCAAGGGACTAGCGGGACCTGGAGCTCCTACAATGAGCAGTTCTTC.

The V gene is TRBV6-1, the J gene TRBJ2-7; D call uncertain. Trimming took 2 bases from V and 0 from J, leaving 5 bases between them. Germline lookup yields CDR1 MNHNS and CDR2 SASEGT. This CDR3 spans 13 amino acids. The CDR3 region has the DNA TGTGCCAGCAGTGAATGGAGCTCCTACGAGCAGTACTTC. The encoded protein is CASSEWSSYEQYF.

The chain employs TRBV3-1 (or the pseudogene TRBV3-2) and TRBJ2-1; TRBD2 might be the D (6 bases). CDR1 LGHDT and CDR2 YNNKEL come from the germline V gene (reference sequence). V lost 3 bases, J lost 9 bases, and 9 bases lay in between. The CDR3 sequence is 12 residues long. CDR3 region: CASSQGGSEQFF. In nucleotides, the CDR3 is TGTGCCAGCAGCCAGGGAGGAAGTGAGCAGTTCTTC.

The V gene is TRBV27, the J gene TRBJ1-2; 7 positions match TRBD1. The CDR3 runs to 13 residues. CDR1 is MNHEY and CDR2 is SMNVEV in the germline V gene (reference sequence). J was trimmed by 8 bases and V by 5 bases; bases with no gene match: 8. DNA of the CDR3: TGTGCCAGCAGTCGTAGGGACAGCCGGGGCTACACCTTC. Protein product: CASSRRDSRGYTF.

V gene TRBV9 combines with J gene TRBJ2-1; D gene ambiguous. V lost 0 bases and J 4 bases, leaving 5 bases between the germline ends. The CDR3 is made up of 13 amino acids. Germline V gene lookup returns CDR1 SGDLS and CDR2 YYNGEE. The CDR3 DNA reads as TGTGCCAGCAGCGTAGCGGGTTACAATGAGCAGTTCTTC. Translated: CASSVAGYNEQFF.

The sample holds a few counts of this clone. The chain links TRBV7-2 to TRBJ2-7; D remains ambiguous. Per germline, CDR1 SGHTA and CDR2 FQGNSA. V lost 4 bases and J 0 bases, leaving 16 bases between the germline ends. This CDR3 contains 16 residues. The DNA of the CDR3 is TGTGCCAGCAGCTCCTGGGCAGGCTTGAGCTCCTACGAGCAGTACTTC. Translation: CASSSWAGLSSYEQYF.

The CDR3 DNA reads TGTGCCACCGGGGCAGCGGGAGGGCGGGGCTACAATGAGCAGTTCTTC. Translated: CATGAAGGRGYNEQFF. V is TRBV10-3 and J is TRBJ2-1; 10 bases are shared with TRBD2. Germline V CDR1 and CDR2: ENHRY, SYGVKD. The CDR3 spans 16 residues. V shed 10 bases and J 3 bases; nucleotides not matched to a gene: 12.